This T cell receptor (beta chain) was recovered during a study of blood T cell repertoires in COVID-19. About the study: Specimens from acute and convalescent COVID-19 originated in the United States, Italy and Spain. Sample material is recorded as cDNA or gDNA derived from T cells, B-cell-depleted T cells, or PBMCs.

Researchers sorted participants into cohorts using their self-reported clinical history. Per the authors' pipeline: Scientists estimated how many nucleated cells there were by amplifying reference gene primers. TCRdb keeps only in-frame clones here, not all; method: immunoSEQ multiplex PCR. V and J calls and clone size are as listed in that table; D and trimming were resolved from the DNA. Of roughly 130,000 clones in the sample, 86% were seen once. The TCR originated in a woman aged 50 to 60 who had recovered from COVID-19. The sample was PBMCs or T cells enriched from blood (not recorded which).

In DNA form, the CDR3 reads TGTGCCAGCAGTCCCGGGACAGTAACTCAGCCCCAGCATTTT. Translation: CASSPGTVTQPQHF. The rearrangement links TRBV6-5 to TRBJ1-5; 7 nucleotides line up with TRBD1. The V gene's germline CDR1 is MNHEY and CDR2 SVGAGI. The CDR3 is 14 residues long. With 5 bases clipped from V and 6 bases from J, the junction kept 7 bases outside the gene matches.